The rows below give T cell receptor beta chains drawn from one sample of a study of cytomegalovirus exposure and HLA in healthy donors. Using immunoSEQ multiplex PCR, the repertoire was profiled, and TCRdb retains in-frame clones only, with some absent. The sample lists about 120,000 clones, roughly three fifths occurring once. Sequenced: PBMCs. The receptor set was obtained from a man between 18 and 35 years old in good health and CMV-seronegative. The CDR3 runs from the conserved cysteine through the conserved F or W. A D gene is named only where the DNA matches it firmly. Expanded clones are given a class, and other clones once, few, many or no size at all.

TRBV7-3	TRBD2	-	TRBJ2-1	CASSSRGGLVNEQFF	TGTGCCAGCAGCTCACGGGGGGGCCTGGTGAATGAGCAGTTCTTC
TRBV29-1	TRBD1	-	TRBJ2-7	CSVEGQGPRAEQYF	TGCAGCGTAGAAGGACAGGGGCCTAGGGCCGAGCAGTACTTC
TRBV25-1	-	-	TRBJ2-7	CASSAGRYEQYF	TGTGCCAGCAGTGCGGGGAGGTACGAGCAGTACTTC
TRBV5-1	TRBD2	-	TRBJ2-1	CASTSGTSMFF	TGCGCCAGCACCTCCGGGACTAGTATGTTCTTC
TRBV18	TRBD1	-	TRBJ1-5	CASSPEDRGRQPQHF	TGTGCCAGCTCACCTGAGGACAGGGGGCGTCAGCCCCAGCATTTT
TRBV28	TRBD1	-	TRBJ1-5	CASSLYGQGSNQPQHF	TGTGCCAGCAGTTTATATGGACAGGGAAGCAATCAGCCCCAGCATTTT
TRBV30	TRBD1	-	TRBJ1-2	CAWSQGAGNYGYTF	TGTGCCTGGAGTCAGGGGGCTGGGAACTATGGCTACACCTTC
TRBV7-8	-	few	TRBJ2-7	CASSAWRGQFHEQYF	TGTGCCAGCAGCGCATGGAGGGGGCAGTTCCACGAGCAGTACTTC
TRBV27	TRBD1	-	TRBJ1-2	CASARLQGVYGYTF	TGTGCCAGCGCTCGTCTTCAGGGGGTCTATGGCTACACCTTC
TRBV14	TRBD1	-	TRBJ2-5	CASSLRGPETQYF	TGTGCCAGCAGCCTTAGGGGGCCAGAGACCCAGTACTTC
TRBV7-3	-	-	TRBJ2-3	CASSLTGVSPDTQYF	TGTGCCAGCAGCTTAACCGGAGTCTCGCCGGATACGCAGTATTTT
TRBV5-6	TRBD1	-	TRBJ2-5	CASSLLGGQEETQYF	TGTGCCAGCAGCTTGTTGGGCGGACAGGAAGAGACCCAGTACTTC
TRBV7-9	-	-	TRBJ1-1	CASSLGQSNTEAFF	TGTGCCAGCAGCTTAGGGCAGTCGAACACTGAAGCTTTCTTT
TRBV4-3	-	-	TRBJ2-1	CASSPSGQSSYNEQFF	TGCGCCAGCAGCCCCAGCGGTCAAAGCTCCTACAATGAGCAGTTCTTC
TRBV28	TRBD1	few	TRBJ2-2	CASSLSPVSGGRTGELFF	TGTGCCAGCAGTTTATCACCCGTTTCAGGGGGTAGGACCGGGGAGCTGTTTTTT
TRBV10-3	TRBD1	-	TRBJ2-7	CAIRRTGGGRGEQYF	TGTGCCATCAGGAGGACAGGGGGCGGTAGGGGCGAGCAGTACTTC
TRBV6-5	-	-	TRBJ1-1	CASSGQEAFF	TGTGCCAGCAGTGGACAGGAAGCTTTCTTT
TRBV20-1	-	-	TRBJ2-5	CSATQKETQYF	TGCAGTGCTACCCAGAAAGAGACCCAGTACTTC
TRBV7-6	TRBD2	-	TRBJ2-3	CASSLEASGSTDTQYF	TGTGCCAGCAGCTTAGAGGCTAGCGGGAGCACAGATACGCAGTATTTT
TRBV12-5	-	-	TRBJ1-5	CASGLSGGNQPQHF	TGTGCTAGTGGTTTGTCGGGAGGCAATCAGCCCCAGCATTTT
TRBV5-1	-	few	TRBJ2-3	CASSPVLGTDTQYF	TGCGCCAGCAGCCCTGTACTCGGCACAGATACGCAGTATTTT